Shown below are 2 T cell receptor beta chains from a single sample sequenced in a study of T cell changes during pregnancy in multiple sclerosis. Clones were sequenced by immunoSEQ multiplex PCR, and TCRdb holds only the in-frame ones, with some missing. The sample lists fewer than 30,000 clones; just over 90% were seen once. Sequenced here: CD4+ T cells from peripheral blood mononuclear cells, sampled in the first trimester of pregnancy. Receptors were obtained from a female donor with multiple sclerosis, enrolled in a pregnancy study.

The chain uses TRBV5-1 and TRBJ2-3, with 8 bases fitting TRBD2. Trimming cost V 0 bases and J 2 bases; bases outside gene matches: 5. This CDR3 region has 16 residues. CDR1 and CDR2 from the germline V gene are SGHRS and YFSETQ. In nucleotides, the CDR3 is TGCGCCAGCAGCTTGGGGCGGGGGGCTCTCACAGATACGCAGTATTTT. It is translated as CASSLGRGALTDTQYF.

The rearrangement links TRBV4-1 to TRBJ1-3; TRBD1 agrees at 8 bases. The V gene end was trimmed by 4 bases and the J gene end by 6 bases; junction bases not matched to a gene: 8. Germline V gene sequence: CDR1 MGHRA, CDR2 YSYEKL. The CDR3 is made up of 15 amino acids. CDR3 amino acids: CASSRMGQVENTIYF. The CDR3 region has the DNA TGCGCCAGCAGCCGTATGGGACAGGTGGAAAACACCATATATTTT.